A selection of T cell receptor beta chains follows, all from one sample in a study of shared clonotypes between healthy human individuals. The data were produced by immunoSEQ multiplex PCR, yet TCRdb's version contains in-frame clones alone and is incomplete. Here the sample spans under 600,000 clones, approximately 95% being singletons. The material sequenced was naive CD4+ T cells sorted from blood. These receptors were obtained from a woman in her twenties or thirties in good health. CDR3s include the opening cysteine and the closing phenylalanine or tryptophan. A D gene is named only where the DNA matches it firmly. Clone size, where shown, is once, few, many, or a class for clones that have expanded.

clone_size	j_call	d_call	v_call	cdr3_aa
-	TRBJ2-3	TRBD2	TRBV19	CASSPGTSRADTQYF
-	TRBJ2-1	TRBD2	TRBV4-2	CASSRRLADYNEQFF
-	TRBJ2-1	-	TRBV9	CASSVEDSGNYNEQFF
-	TRBJ2-1	-	TRBV19	CASSMSAGGPGSVYNEQFF
-	TRBJ1-5	-	TRBV28	CASSSDSVNQPQHF
-	TRBJ1-6	-	TRBV5-1	CASTPAVADNSPLHF
-	TRBJ1-1	TRBD1	TRBV11-3	CASSRQQGFKAFF
-	TRBJ2-2	TRBD2	TRBV5-1	CASSWGLANTGELFF
-	TRBJ2-2	-	TRBV7-3	CASSLSHTSTGELFF
-	TRBJ1-1	-	TRBV27	CASSLRPTTEAFF
-	TRBJ2-5	-	TRBV11-2	CASSPGISGASETQYF
once	TRBJ2-7	TRBD1	TRBV29-1	CSVPGQASYEQYF
-	TRBJ1-4	TRBD1	TRBV4-1	CASSQARDRGRNNEKLFF
-	TRBJ1-3	-	TRBV4-2	CASSVPGNRGNTIYF
-	TRBJ1-2	-	TRBV19	CASIHRDYGYTF
-	TRBJ2-5	TRBD2	TRBV4-1	CASSHPGLAGGPDLETQYF
-	TRBJ2-3	-	TRBV29-1	CSVVRAVITDTQYF
-	TRBJ2-3	TRBD2	TRBV5-1	CASSGGTSGPGGVDTQYF
-	TRBJ2-7	-	TRBV28	CASSSQGRFEQYF
-	TRBJ2-7	-	TRBV10-2	CASSDHWTGSAYEQYF
-	TRBJ2-6	-	TRBV5-1	CASSLVSGANVLTF
-	TRBJ1-4	-	TRBV18	CASSPITRNEKLFF
-	TRBJ1-1	TRBD1	TRBV28	CASSSGQGASFLMNTEAFF
once	TRBJ2-7	TRBD1	TRBV6-1	CASSQTGASYEQYF
-	TRBJ2-1	TRBD1	TRBV19	CASNQDRGVYNEQFF
-	TRBJ2-5	-	TRBV30	CAWSGIGETQYF
once	-	TRBD1	TRBV18	CASSPTGSHDSYEQYF
-	TRBJ1-4	-	TRBV7-9	CAVPARQGREKLFF
-	TRBJ1-4	-	TRBV6-6	CASRLGQNNEKLFF
-	TRBJ1-2	TRBD1	TRBV19	CASRSQGAGRNYGYTF
-	TRBJ2-7	TRBD2	TRBV27	CASSRLAGYEQYF
-	TRBJ1-1	-	TRBV6-5	CASRAWTLNTEAFF
-	TRBJ1-2	TRBD1	TRBV19	CASTFANDRAGYTF
-	TRBJ1-1	TRBD1	TRBV4-1	CASSQTGGSGTEAFF
-	TRBJ2-1	TRBD2	TRBV28	CASIGLAYNEQFF
-	TRBJ2-7	-	TRBV10-1	CASSPLGTYEQYF